Shown below are 9 T cell receptor beta chains from a single sample sequenced in a study of shared clonotypes between healthy human individuals. Sequencing was performed with immunoSEQ multiplex PCR; in TCRdb, only in-frame clones are kept and a portion is missing. The table records around 750,000 clones, 74% of them present only once. The source material was memory CD4+ T cells sorted from blood. Indicated subset: CD45RA-negative fraction. The receptor set was obtained from a woman in her twenties or thirties in good health.

This clone showed up just once. V and J are TRBV30 and TRBJ2-7; a possible D gene is TRBD1 (5 bases). The V end lost 4 bases, the J end lost 4 bases, and 11 bases lay between the germline ends. In germline, CDR1 is GTSNPN, CDR2 SVGIG (reference sequence). The CDR3 is 12 residues long. CDR3 sequence reads: CAWTGNRYEQYF. CDR3 DNA sequence: TGTGCCTGGACAGGGAACCGATACGAGCAGTACTTC.

This clone was counted a few times. The chain recombines TRBV5-1 with TRBJ1-1; D may be TRBD1 (6 bases). Trimming took 2 bases from V and 2 from J, leaving 10 bases between them. Germline-derived CDR1 and CDR2 are SGHRS and YFSETQ. CDR3 length equals 14 residues. The CDR3 protein is CASSFLTGNTEAFF. Written as DNA, the CDR3 is TGCGCCAGCAGCTTCCTGACAGGAAACACTGAAGCTTTCTTT.

This clone was picked up one time. The J gene is TRBJ2-7, the V gene TRBV12-5; no reliable D call. The CDR3 extends over 16 amino acids. Trimming shortened V by 2 bases and J by 2 bases, and 16 bases separated the two germline ends. CDR1 and CDR2 (germline): LGHNT, FRNRAP. As DNA, the CDR3 is TGTGCTAGTGGTTTGATACCTGGGCCTCAGGCCTACGAGCAGTACTTC. Translated, it gives CASGLIPGPQAYEQYF.

The genes are TRBV2 and TRBJ1-4; D is unresolved. This CDR3 has 15 residues. Trimming removed 4 bases at V and 6 bases at J, with 15 bases between. CDR1 and CDR2 (germline): SNHLY, FYNNEI. CDR3 in DNA: TGTGCCAGCAGTGTAGACTCATCTAAGGATGAAAAACTGTTTTTT. The encoded protein is CASSVDSSKDEKLFF.

The rearrangement uses TRBV11-3 and TRBJ2-3; 11 nucleotides align to TRBD2. The J segment lost 0 bases and the V segment lost 1 base, leaving 3 bases of the junction unmatched. Germline lookup yields CDR1 SGHNT and CDR2 YENEEA. This CDR3 contains 17 residues. The CDR3 sequence: CASSLGRLAGSTDTQYF. CDR3 DNA sequence: TGTGCCAGCAGCTTAGGGAGACTAGCGGGAAGCACAGATACGCAGTATTTT.

About this clone: Germline is not matched at one junction end, which may reflect a read error. This rearrangement joins TRBV6-6 to TRBJ2-7; TRBD2 is a possible D gene (5 bases). Germline CDR1 is MNHNY and CDR2 is SVGAGI (reference sequence). This CDR3 comprises 11 residues. CDR3 residues: CASSYSGGYVF. CDR3 bases: TGTGCCAGCAGTTACTCCGGCGGGTATGTCTTC.

The chain is built from TRBV28 and TRBJ1-2, with D maybe TRBD1 (5 bases). The length of the CDR3 is 17 residues. Trimming removed 6 bases at V and 3 bases at J, with 23 bases between. Per the germline V gene, CDR1 is MDHEN and CDR2 is SYDVKM. The DNA of the CDR3 is TGTGCCAGCAGACCCACCCCCGGGGCCGCGGACTACTATGGCTACACCTTC. Translation: CASRPTPGAADYYGYTF.

This chain uses TRBV28 with TRBJ1-2, with 8 bases identical to TRBD1. Unmatched junction bases numbered 14, after V lost 6 bases and J lost 11 bases. The V gene's germline CDR1 is MDHEN and CDR2 SYDVKM. The CDR3 extends over 14 amino acids. The CDR3 sequence is CASRTVGTGPIYTF. CDR3 bases: TGTGCCAGCAGGACCGTCGGGACAGGTCCCATTTACACCTTC.

The chain has TRBV7-9 and TRBJ1-1; no definite D call. With 1 base removed from V and 7 bases from J, the gap between germline ends came to 10 bases. The CDR3 spans 13 residues. CDR1 is SEHNR, CDR2 FQNEAQ, per germline (reference sequence). CDR3 region: CASSLVMVGEAFF. The CDR3 DNA reads TGTGCCAGCAGCTTAGTGATGGTGGGTGAAGCTTTCTTT.